The TCR beta chain under discussion was sequenced for a study of CD8 T cells in ankylosing spondylitis. Using quantitative 5'-RACE with molecular barcodes, the authors made TCR beta libraries. MiXCR, applied by TCRdb to the 5' RACE reads, yields one record per CDR3 protein. In the table there are about 220,000 distinct CDR3 sequences, roughly 25% of which are singletons. Study findings and constraints: One TCR beta motif, made up of roughly eight highly homologous variants, appeared characteristic of ankylosing spondylitis blood. Matched ankylosing spondylitis synovial fluid reportedly showed significant enrichment of disease-linked clones. The authors found the disease-linked clones to be CD8+ and relatively rare in peripheral blood.

This clonotype showed up many times. No antigen is known for it. CDR1 is MNHEY, CDR2 SMNVEV, per germline (reference sequence). The CDR3 spans 12 residues. V shed 5 bases and J shed 2 bases, with 1 base lying between them. The sample was blood, either unsorted or a sorted T cell fraction (not recorded which). This rearrangement joins TRBV27 to TRBJ2-6; unclear D gene. The TCR was taken from a male donor with ankylosing spondylitis or in good health (not recorded which). The CDR3, as DNA: TGTGCCAGCAGTACTGGGGCCAACGTCCTGACTTTC. It encodes CASSTGANVLTF.